This T cell receptor (beta chain) appears in the sequencing data of a study of identical twins. Overall study findings and caveats: Cross-sectional statistical analysis, not tracking of the same donors, underpinned the conclusions. In cord blood, abundant beta clonotypes had fewer insertions; memory showed no trend.

TCRdb re-analysed the 5' RACE reads in MiXCR, keeping a single row per CDR3 protein. The sample includes around 1.7 million distinct CDR3 sequences, roughly a third of them seen just once. Note on this clonotype: Its antigen is currently unknown.

The V gene's germline CDR1 is SGHTA and CDR2 FQGNSA. The CDR3 is made up of 16 amino acids. The V and J ends lost 5 bases and 0 bases, in that order; junction bases with no gene match: 6. The sequence was obtained from a newborn girl in good health. Sequencing used cord blood. The V gene is TRBV7-2, the J gene TRBJ2-7; TRBD2 agrees at 11 bases. The CDR3 DNA follows: TGTGCCAGCAGCCTACTAGCGGGGGCCCACTCCTACGAGCAGTACTTC. Its translation is CASSLLAGAHSYEQYF.